This T cell receptor (beta chain) was captured by sequencing in a study of T-cell reconstitution after alpha-beta-depleted transplantation in children. This sample's TCRbeta library carried unique molecular identifier barcodes. TCRdb re-analysed the PCR reads in MiXCR, keeping a single row per CDR3 protein. The data contain over 120,000 distinct CDR3 sequences, around 9% of them seen just once; the ten biggest clones take up around 18%. This clonotype was seen many times. The sequence derives from a female patient aged 2-9 years who had a stem cell transplant for congenital amegakaryocytic thrombocytopenia, so the T cells may come from the graft donor. This specimen was PBMCs, mostly from graft donor cells, taken 180 days after TCRalphabeta/CD19-depleted stem cell transplant.

This CDR3 reads CASSPLGPSYEQYF. In nucleotides, the CDR3 is TGTGCCAGCAGTCCTCTCGGACCGTCCTACGAGCAGTACTTC. The rearrangement links TRBV28 to TRBJ2-7; D unresolved. The germline gives CDR1 MDHEN, CDR2 SYDVKM. V was pared by 5 bases and J by 1 base, with 12 bases between. The CDR3 contains 14 residues.